The entry that follows covers one T cell receptor (beta chain) sequence. The antigen remains undetermined. This entry belongs to a study of shared clonotypes between healthy human individuals. Study-wide results and caveats: The authors sampled blood alone, and tissue repertoires likely differ.

TCRdb keeps only in-frame clones here, not all; method: immunoSEQ multiplex PCR. This sample carries under 600,000 clones, 95% to 98% of them seen once, and the ten largest clones take 0.25% to 0.35%. J lost 0 bases, V lost 0 bases, and 10 bases had no gene match. CDR1 LNHNV and CDR2 YYDKDF come from the germline V gene (reference sequence). The CDR3 is 20 amino acids. As defined, naive CD8 cells were CD45RO-negative and positively selected for CCR7, with terminally differentiated effector memory CD45RA+ cells excluded. V and J are TRBV15 and TRBJ2-3, with TRBD2 matching over 12 bases. The sample was naive CD8+ T cells sorted from blood. This TCR derives from a man aged 25-40 years in good health. In DNA form, the CDR3 reads TGTGCCACCAGCAGAGATTGGCTAGCGGGAGGGAGTACTAGCACAGATACGCAGTATTTT. Translating it yields CATSRDWLAGGSTSTDTQYF.